This T cell receptor (beta chain) appears in the sequencing data of a study of radiotherapy plus CTLA-4 blockade in lung cancer. At the level of the study: Disease control was seen in approximately 29% of patients, objective responses in roughly 19%.

Comments on this clone: Its antigen is as yet unknown.

Profiled with immunoSEQ multiplex PCR; TCRdb holds only in-frame clones, not every one. Among 20,000 to 30,000 clones listed, less than 80% were seen once. Germline loops: CDR1 SGHRS, CDR2 YFSETQ. CDR3 length: 16 residues. Trimming took off 0 bases at V and 0 bases at J, with 10 bases between the two ends. The study's findings and limits: Following radiotherapy plus ipilimumab, tumor-derived TCR clones expanded in the blood. Early blood T cell clone dynamics, with interferon-beta, were reported to best predict response.

Focal radiation with ipilimumab CTLA-4 blockade was given to patients with chemo-refractory metastatic non-small-cell lung cancer. The chain couples TRBV5-1 to TRBJ2-4; D unresolved. This clonotype was sampled from a human donor with non-small cell lung cancer whose response to radiotherapy plus ipilimumab could not be evaluated. This sample comprised peripheral blood, obtained from a patient treated with radiotherapy plus ipilimumab. The CDR3 sequence is CASSLEGVLAKNIQYF. CDR3 in DNA: TGCGCCAGCAGCTTGGAAGGAGTTCTAGCCAAAAACATTCAGTACTTC.